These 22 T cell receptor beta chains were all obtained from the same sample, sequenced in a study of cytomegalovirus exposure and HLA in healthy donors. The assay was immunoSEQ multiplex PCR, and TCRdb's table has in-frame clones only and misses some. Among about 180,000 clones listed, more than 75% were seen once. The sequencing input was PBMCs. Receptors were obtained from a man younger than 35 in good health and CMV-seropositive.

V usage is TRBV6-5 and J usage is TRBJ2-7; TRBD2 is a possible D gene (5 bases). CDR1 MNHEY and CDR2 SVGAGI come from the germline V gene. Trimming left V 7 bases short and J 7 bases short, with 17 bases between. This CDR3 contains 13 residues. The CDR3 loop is CASTNPGSPEQYF. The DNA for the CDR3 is TGTGCCAGCACTAACCCGGGGTCCCCGGAGCAGTACTTC.

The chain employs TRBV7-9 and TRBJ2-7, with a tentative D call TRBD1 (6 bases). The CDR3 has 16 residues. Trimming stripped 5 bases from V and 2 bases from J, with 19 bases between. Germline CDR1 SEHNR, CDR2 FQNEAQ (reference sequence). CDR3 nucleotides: TGTGCCAGCAGCCTGATCGGACAGACCGCTCCCTACGAGCAGTACTTC. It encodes CASSLIGQTAPYEQYF.

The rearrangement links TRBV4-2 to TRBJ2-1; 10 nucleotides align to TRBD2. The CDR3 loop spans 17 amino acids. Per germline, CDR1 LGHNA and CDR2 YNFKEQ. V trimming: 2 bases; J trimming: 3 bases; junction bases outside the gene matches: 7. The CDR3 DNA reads TGTGCCAGCAGCCAAAGAGCGGGGGGGCAAAACTACAATGAGCAGTTCTTC. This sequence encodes CASSQRAGGQNYNEQFF.

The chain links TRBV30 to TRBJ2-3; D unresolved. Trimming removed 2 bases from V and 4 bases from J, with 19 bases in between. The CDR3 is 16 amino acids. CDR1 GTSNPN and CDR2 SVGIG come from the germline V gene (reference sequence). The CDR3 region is CAWSMSSIVRSDTQYF. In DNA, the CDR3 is TGTGCCTGGAGTATGTCTAGTATCGTACGTTCAGATACGCAGTATTTT. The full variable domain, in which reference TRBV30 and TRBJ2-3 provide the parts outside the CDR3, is SQTIHQWPATLVQPVGSPLSLECTVEGTSNPNLYWYRQAAGRGLQLLFYSVGIGQISSEVPQNLSASRPQDRQFILSSKKLLLSDSGFYLCAWSMSSIVRSDTQYFGPGTRLTVL.

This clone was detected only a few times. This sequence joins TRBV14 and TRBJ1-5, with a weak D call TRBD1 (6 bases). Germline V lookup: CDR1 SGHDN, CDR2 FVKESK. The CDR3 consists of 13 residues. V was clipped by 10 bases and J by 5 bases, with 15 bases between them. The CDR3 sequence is CATSRGLDQPQHF. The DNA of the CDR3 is TGTGCCACCTCCAGGGGATTGGATCAGCCCCAGCATTTT.

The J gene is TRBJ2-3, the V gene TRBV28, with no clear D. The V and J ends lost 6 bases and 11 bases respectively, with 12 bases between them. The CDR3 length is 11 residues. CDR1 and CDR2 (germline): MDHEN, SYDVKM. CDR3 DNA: TGTGCCAGCAGCCCGAATTATAGGCAGTATTTT. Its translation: CASSPNYRQYF. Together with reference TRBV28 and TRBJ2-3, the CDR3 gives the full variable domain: DVKVTQSSRYLVKRTGEKVFLECVQDMDHENMFWYRQDPGLGLRLIYFSYDVKMKEKGDIPEGYSVSREKKERFSLILESASTNQTSMYLCASSPNYRQYFGPGTRLTVL.

In DNA, the CDR3 is TGTGCCAGCAATCCCGGGCGGGGTGAAGCTTTCTTT. It translates to CASNPGRGEAFF. The genes are TRBV6-5 and TRBJ1-1; D is ambiguous. This CDR3 has 12 amino acids. Germline assignment: CDR1 MNHEY and CDR2 SVGAGI. V lost 7 bases and J 7 bases, leaving 13 bases between the germline ends.

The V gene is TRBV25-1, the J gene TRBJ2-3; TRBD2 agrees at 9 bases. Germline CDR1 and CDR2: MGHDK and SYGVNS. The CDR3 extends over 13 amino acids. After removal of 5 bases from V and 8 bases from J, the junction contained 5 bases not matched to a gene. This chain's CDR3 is CASSPRGGITQYF. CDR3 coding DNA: TGTGCCAGCAGTCCGCGGGGGGGAATTACGCAGTATTTT.

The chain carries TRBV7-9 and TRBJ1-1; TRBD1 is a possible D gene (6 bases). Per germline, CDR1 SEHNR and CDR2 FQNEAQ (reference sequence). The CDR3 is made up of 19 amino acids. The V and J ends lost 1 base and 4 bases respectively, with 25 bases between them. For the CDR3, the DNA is TGTGCCAGCAGCTTAGGGGGTTGGGGGACTCGGGAGGGGGGCACTGAAGCTTTCTTT. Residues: CASSLGGWGTREGGTEAFF.

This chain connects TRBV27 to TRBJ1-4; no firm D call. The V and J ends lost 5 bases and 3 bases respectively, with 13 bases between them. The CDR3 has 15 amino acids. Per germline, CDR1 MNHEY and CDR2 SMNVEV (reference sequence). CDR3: CASSPRGVANEKLFF. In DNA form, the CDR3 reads TGTGCCAGCAGTCCCCGAGGAGTGGCTAATGAAAAACTGTTTTTT.

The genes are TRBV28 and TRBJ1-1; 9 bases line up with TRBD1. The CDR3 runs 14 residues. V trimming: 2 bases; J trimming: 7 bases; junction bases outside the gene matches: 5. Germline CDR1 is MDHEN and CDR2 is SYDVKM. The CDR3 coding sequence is TGTGCCAGCAGTTTAGGGACAGGGTATGGTGAAGCTTTCTTT. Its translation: CASSLGTGYGEAFF.

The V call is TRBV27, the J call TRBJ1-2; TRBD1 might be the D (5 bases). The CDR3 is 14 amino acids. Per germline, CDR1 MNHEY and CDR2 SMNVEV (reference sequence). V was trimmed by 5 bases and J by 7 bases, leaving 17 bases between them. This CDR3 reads CASSNTGGRGGYTF. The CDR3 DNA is TGTGCCAGCAGTAATACAGGCGGTCGAGGTGGCTACACCTTC.

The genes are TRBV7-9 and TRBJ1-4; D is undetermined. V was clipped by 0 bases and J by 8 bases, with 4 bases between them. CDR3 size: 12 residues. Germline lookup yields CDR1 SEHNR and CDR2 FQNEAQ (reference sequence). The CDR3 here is CASSLAEEKLFF. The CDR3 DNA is TGTGCCAGCAGCTTAGCGGAGGAAAAACTGTTTTTT.

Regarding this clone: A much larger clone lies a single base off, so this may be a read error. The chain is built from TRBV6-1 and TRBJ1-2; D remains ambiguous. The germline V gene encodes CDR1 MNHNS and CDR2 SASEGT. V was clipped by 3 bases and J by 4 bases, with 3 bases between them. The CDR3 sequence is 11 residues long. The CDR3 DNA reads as TGTGCCAGCAGTGACAGCTATGGCTACACCTTC. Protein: CASSDSYGYTF.

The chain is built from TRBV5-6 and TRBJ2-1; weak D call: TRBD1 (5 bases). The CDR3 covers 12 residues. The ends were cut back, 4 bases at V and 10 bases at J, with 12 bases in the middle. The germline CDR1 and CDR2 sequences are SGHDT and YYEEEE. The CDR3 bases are TGTGCCAGCAGCCCGACAGAGAGCGAGCAGTTCTTC. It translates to CASSPTESEQFF.

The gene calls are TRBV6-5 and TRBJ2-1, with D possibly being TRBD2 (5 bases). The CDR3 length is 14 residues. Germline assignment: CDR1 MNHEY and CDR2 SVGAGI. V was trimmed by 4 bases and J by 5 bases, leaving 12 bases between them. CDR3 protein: CASSSSRADNEQFF. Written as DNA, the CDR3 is TGTGCCAGCAGTTCCTCGAGGGCTGACAATGAGCAGTTCTTC.

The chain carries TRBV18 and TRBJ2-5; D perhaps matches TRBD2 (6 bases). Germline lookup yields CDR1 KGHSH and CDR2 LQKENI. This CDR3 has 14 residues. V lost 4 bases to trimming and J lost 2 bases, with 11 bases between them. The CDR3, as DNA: TGTGCCAGCTCACTGGGACTCCAACAAGAGACCCAGTACTTC. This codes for CASSLGLQQETQYF.

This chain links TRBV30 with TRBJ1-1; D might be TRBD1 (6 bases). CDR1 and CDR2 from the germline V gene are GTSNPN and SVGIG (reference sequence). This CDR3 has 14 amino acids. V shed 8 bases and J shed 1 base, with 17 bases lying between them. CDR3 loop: CAGTGTIRNTEAFF. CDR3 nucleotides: TGTGCCGGGACCGGGACAATAAGGAACACTGAAGCTTTCTTT.

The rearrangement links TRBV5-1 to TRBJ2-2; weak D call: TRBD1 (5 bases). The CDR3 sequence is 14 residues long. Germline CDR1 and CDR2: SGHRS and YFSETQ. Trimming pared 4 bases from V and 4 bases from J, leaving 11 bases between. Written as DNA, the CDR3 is TGCGCCAGCAGCAGGCAGGGCGTCACCGGGGAGCTGTTTTTT. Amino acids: CASSRQGVTGELFF.

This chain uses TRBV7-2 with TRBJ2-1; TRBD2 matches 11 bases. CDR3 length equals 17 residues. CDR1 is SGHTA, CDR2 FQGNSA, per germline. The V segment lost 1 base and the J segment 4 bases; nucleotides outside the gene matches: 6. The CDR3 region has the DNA TGTGCCAGCAGCTTAGAGGTTTGGACTAGCGGGTACAATGAGCAGTTCTTC. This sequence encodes CASSLEVWTSGYNEQFF.

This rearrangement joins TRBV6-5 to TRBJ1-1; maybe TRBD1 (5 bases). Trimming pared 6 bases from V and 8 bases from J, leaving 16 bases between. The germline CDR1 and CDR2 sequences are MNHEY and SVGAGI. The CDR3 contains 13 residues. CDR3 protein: CASSPQVTVEAFF. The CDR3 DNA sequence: TGTGCCAGCAGCCCACAGGTTACTGTGGAAGCTTTCTTT.

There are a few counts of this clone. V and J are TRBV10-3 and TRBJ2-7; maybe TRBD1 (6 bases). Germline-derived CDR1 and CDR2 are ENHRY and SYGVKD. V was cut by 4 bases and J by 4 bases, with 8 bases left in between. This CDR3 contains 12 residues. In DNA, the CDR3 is TGTGCCATCAGTGGGGACAAGTACGAGCAGTACTTC. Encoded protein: CAISGDKYEQYF.